This is a list of T cell receptor beta chains from one sample in a study of T-cell memory formation after mild COVID-19. TCRdb called the 5' RACE reads again in MiXCR, with one record for every CDR3 protein. Of tens of thousands of distinct CDR3 sequences listed, around 13% are singletons. The sequencing sample was made of PBMCs or a T cell subset sorted from them (not recorded which). The receptors here all came from a man aged 18 to 29 who had mild COVID-19 (a few samples of this study predate the infection). Cell type and time point are not known. CDR3s include the opening cysteine and the closing phenylalanine or tryptophan. A D gene is named only where the DNA matches it firmly. Part of the rows lack a size; the others show once, few, many or a class for expanded clones.

TRBJ1-2,13,many,TRBV3-1,TRBD1,TGTGCCAGCAGCCAGGGGACAGTCTATGGCTACACCTTC,CASSQGTVYGYTF
TRBJ2-7,15,few,TRBV19,-,TGTGCCAGTAGTATATCGGCCGGGGAGCACTACGAGCAGTACTTC,CASSISAGEHYEQYF
TRBJ1-1,13,-,TRBV12-3/TRBV12-4,-,TGTGCCAGCAGTGTGGGCCCCGGTTCTGAAGCTTTCTTT,CASSVGPGSEAFF
TRBJ2-1,16,-,TRBV5-6,TRBD1,TGTGCCAGCAGCTTGGGGTGGACAGGGGAAGTGAATGAGCAGTTCTTC,CASSLGWTGEVNEQFF
TRBJ1-2,16,few,TRBV7-9,TRBD1,TGTGCCAGCAGCGTTACCGGGACAGAGTCTAACTATGGCTACACCTTC,CASSVTGTESNYGYTF
TRBJ2-7,10,few,TRBV29-1,-,TGCAGCGTTGTAGGTCTCGAGCAGTACTTC,CSVVGLEQYF
TRBJ2-2,13,few,TRBV12-3/TRBV12-4,-,TGTGCCAGCAGCCAAGGCGTTGCCGGGGAGCTGTTTTTT,CASSQGVAGELFF
TRBJ2-3,18,-,TRBV4-3,-,TGCGCCAGCAGCCAAGATCGGCGACTCGGATCTAGCACAGATACGCAGTATTTT,CASSQDRRLGSSTDTQYF
TRBJ1-5,17,-,TRBV9,TRBD1,TGTGCCAGCAGCGCGTCGGACAGGGGGCGAGGTTTTCAGCCCCAGCATTTT,CASSASDRGRGFQPQHF
TRBJ2-3,15,-,TRBV2,-,TGTGCCAGCAGTTCACGACAGTGGGGCACAGATACGCAGTATTTT,CASSSRQWGTDTQYF
TRBJ2-7,13,many,TRBV29-1,-,TGCAGCGTTGCGGTCGGTAATTCCTACGAGCAGTACTTC,CSVAVGNSYEQYF
TRBJ2-2,12,-,TRBV6-2/TRBV6-3,-,TGTGCCAGTTCCAGGGGTACCGGGGAGCTGTTTTTT,CASSRGTGELFF
TRBJ1-3,16,few,TRBV7-9,-,TGTGCCAGCAGCCCTACGGACAGAATCTCTGGAAACACCATATATTTT,CASSPTDRISGNTIYF
TRBJ2-7,13,-,TRBV5-1,-,TGCGCCAGCAGCTCCGAGGGGGCCTACGAGCAGTACTTC,CASSSEGAYEQYF
TRBJ2-3,17,few,TRBV7-2,TRBD2,TGTGCCAGCAGCCTCGTCCCCGGGGGGAAGGGGACAGATACGCAGTATTTT,CASSLVPGGKGTDTQYF
TRBJ1-5,12,few,TRBV7-2,-,TGTGCCAGCAGCTTAGGATATCAGCCCCAGCATTTT,CASSLGYQPQHF